This record covers a single T cell receptor beta chain. Its antigen is undetermined. Every donor gave 9 to 10 milliliters of peripheral blood. This record comes from a study of blood T cells in healthy people across ages. Trimming removed 10 bases from V and 0 bases from J, with 13 bases in between. The CDR3 is 14 amino acids. Germline V gives CDR1 MGHDK, CDR2 SYGVNS. The second PCR ran roughly 7 to 12 cycles with a sample-barcoded 5' primer and J-beta primers. Template switching added a 12-random-nucleotide identifier to every cDNA molecule. TCRdb passed the 5' RACE reads through MiXCR, listing each CDR3 protein once. This table holds about 780,000 distinct CDR3 sequences, 35% to 60% found once. Points from the study as a whole: Leaving the PBMCs unsorted stopped any conclusive comparison of naive versus antigen-experienced cells. Whereas aged donors had fewer naive CD4+ cells, long-lived donors had more of them and higher diversity.

The genes are TRBV25-1 and TRBJ1-5; tentatively, D is TRBD1 (6 bases). This clonotype originated in a man aged 80 or over in good health. Sequences were obtained from blood. The CDR3 bases are TGTGCCACCTCGGGACACCTTAGCAATCAGCCCCAGCATTTT. Encoded protein: CATSGHLSNQPQHF. The entire variable domain, with the rest obtained from reference TRBV25-1 and TRBJ1-5, is as follows: EADIYQTPRYLVIGTGKKITLECSQTMGHDKMYWYQQDPGMELHLIHYSYGVNSTEKGDLSSESTVSRIRTEHFPLTLESARPSHTSQYLCATSGHLSNQPQHFGDGTRLSIL.